A single sample is the source of the 8 T cell receptor beta chains below, sequenced in a study of a mutant IDH1 vaccine in newly diagnosed glioma. Assay used: immunoSEQ multiplex PCR; TCRdb lists only in-frame clones, some missing. The table shows roughly 56,000 clones, with 70% to 85% occurring only once. Time point reported: week 47, end of study. Mutant IDH1 20-mer peptide, at 300 ug, made up each vaccine dose, with topical imiquimod. These TCRs are of unknown antigen specificity. The specimen was PBMCs, collected from a glioma patient whose treatment included an IDH1 peptide vaccine. The source of these receptors is a woman between 40 and 55 years old with glioma. Some clones in this sample may be carry-over from other donors' samples.

The chain joins TRBV2 to TRBJ1-4, with D uncertain. The CDR3 covers 14 residues. Germline V gene sequence: CDR1 SNHLY, CDR2 FYNNEI. V was shortened by 3 bases and J by 8 bases, with 13 bases between the two germline ends. The CDR3 DNA sequence: TGTGCCAGCAGTGAGTTAGACGGAGGGGAAAAACTGTTTTTT. It specifies CASSELDGGEKLFF. The full variable domain, its missing parts supplied by reference TRBV2 and TRBJ1-4, is EPEVTQTPSHQVTQMGQEVILRCVPISNHLYFYWYRQILGQKVEFLVSFYNNEISEKSEIFDDQFSVERPDGSNFTLKIRSTKLEDSAMYFCASSELDGGEKLFFGSGTQLSVL.

The J gene is TRBJ1-1, the V gene TRBV7-2; D gene uncertain. Trimming shortened V by 5 bases and J by 4 bases, and 14 bases separated the two germline ends. The V gene's germline CDR1 is SGHTA and CDR2 FQGNSA. This CDR3 has 14 residues. CDR3 DNA: TGTGCCAGCAGCGCCGGATTTTGGGGCACTGAAGCTTTCTTT. Its translation is CASSAGFWGTEAFF.

This chain connects TRBV5-1 to TRBJ2-5, with a weak D call TRBD1 (6 bases). This CDR3 region has 14 residues. The ends were cut back, 0 bases at V and 2 bases at J, with 8 bases in the middle. In germline, CDR1 is SGHRS, CDR2 YFSETQ. Here the CDR3 reads CASSLGDTQETQYF. In DNA form, the CDR3 reads TGCGCCAGCAGCTTGGGGGACACGCAAGAGACCCAGTACTTC.

This chain joins TRBV29-1 and TRBJ2-7, with 7 bases identical to TRBD1. Unmatched junction bases numbered 6, after V lost 7 bases and J lost 3 bases. There are 12 residues in the CDR3. The germline gives CDR1 SQVTM, CDR2 ANQGSEA. CDR3 protein: CSASQGSYEQYF. DNA of the CDR3: TGCAGCGCTTCACAGGGGAGCTACGAGCAGTACTTC.

This clone was counted once. The rearrangement links TRBV9 to TRBJ2-2; no clear D. CDR1 SGDLS and CDR2 YYNGEE come from the germline V gene. CDR3 size: 13 residues. Trimming pared 3 bases from V and 6 bases from J, leaving 9 bases between. CDR3 in DNA: TGTGCCAGCAGCGCAGTTGAACCCGGGGAGCTGTTTTTT. This gives the protein CASSAVEPGELFF.

This clone turned up a few times. V usage is TRBV11-3 and J usage is TRBJ1-6; D may be TRBD1 (5 bases). The CDR3 loop spans 17 amino acids. V lost 1 base and J lost 7, with 17 bases in between. The V gene's germline CDR1 is SGHNT and CDR2 YENEEA. The CDR3 sequence is CASSLAGGAPLNSPLHF. CDR3 nucleotide sequence: TGTGCCAGCAGCTTAGCGGGAGGGGCCCCTTTGAATTCACCCCTCCACTTT.

The genes are TRBV19 and TRBJ1-1, with 8 positions matching TRBD1. Germline-derived CDR1 and CDR2 are LNHDA and SQIVND (reference sequence). V gave up 6 bases and J gave up 8 bases; unmatched junction bases: 14. This CDR3 is built from 15 residues. This CDR3 is CASSHQGAWGLEAFF. CDR3 DNA sequence: TGTGCCAGTAGCCACCAGGGGGCTTGGGGCCTAGAAGCTTTCTTT.

This clone was found a few times. V and J are TRBV30 and TRBJ1-1; D possibly corresponds to TRBD1 (5 bases). Trimming took 6 bases from V and 0 from J, leaving 14 bases between them. Germline CDR1 and CDR2: GTSNPN and SVGIG (reference sequence). This CDR3 spans 14 amino acids. The DNA of the CDR3 is TGTGCCTGCGGGCCCGGGACGTTGAACACTGAAGCTTTCTTT. Protein product: CACGPGTLNTEAFF.